These 13 T cell receptor beta chains share one sample of origin, sequenced in a study of blood T cells in healthy people across ages. The use of a sample-barcoded 5' primer and a J-beta primer mix characterized a second PCR of roughly 7 to 12 cycles. TCRdb re-derived calls from the 5' RACE reads in MiXCR, one entry per CDR3 protein. Of 700,000 to 900,000 distinct CDR3 sequences listed, roughly 25% are singletons. The sample was also reused in another study, on T cells of mothers and their children.

The sample taken for sequencing was blood. These receptors all come from a boy between 10 and 17 years old in good health.

The gene calls are TRBV7-3 and TRBJ1-1; D gene ambiguous. The CDR3 sequence is 15 residues long. Deletions cut 0 bases from V and 1 base from J, with 9 bases between. In germline, CDR1 is SGHTA, CDR2 FQGTGA. The CDR3: CASSLTFQENTEAFF. CDR3 sequence (DNA): TGTGCCAGCAGCTTAACATTCCAGGAGAACACTGAAGCTTTCTTT. Together with reference TRBV7-3 and TRBJ1-1, the CDR3 gives the full variable domain: GAGVSQTPSNKVTEKGKYVELRCDPISGHTALYWYRQSLGQGPEFLIYFQGTGAADDSGLPNDRFFAVRPEGSVSTLKIQRTERGDSAVYLCASSLTFQENTEAFFGQGTRLTVV.

This clonotype turned up a few times. This chain joins TRBV7-3 and TRBJ2-5; possible D gene TRBD1, 5 bases. Germline assignment: CDR1 SGHTA and CDR2 FQGTGA. Deletions cut 4 bases from V and 2 bases from J, with 14 bases between. This CDR3 region has 15 residues. CDR3 coding DNA: TGTGCCAGCAGCTCCACCGCAGGGTCACAAGAGACCCAGTACTTC. Its protein is CASSSTAGSQETQYF.

This clonotype was seen only a few times. The gene calls are TRBV6-5 and TRBJ1-5; 8 bases fit TRBD1. The CDR3 spans 15 residues. Germline V lookup: CDR1 MNHEY, CDR2 SVGAGI. With V trimmed by 0 bases and J by 6 bases, 4 bases remained unmatched. For the CDR3, the DNA is TGTGCCAGCAGTTACTCAGGACAGGGCAGTCAGCCCCAGCATTTT. Protein sequence: CASSYSGQGSQPQHF.

V is TRBV5-1 and J is TRBJ2-5; 9 bases are a match to TRBD1. Trimming cost V 4 bases and J 1 base; bases outside gene matches: 8. The length of the CDR3 is 16 residues. Per the germline V gene, CDR1 is SGHRS and CDR2 is YFSETQ. CDR3 protein: CASSVTGTGFQETQYF. CDR3 bases: TGCGCCAGCAGCGTGACCGGGACAGGGTTCCAAGAGACCCAGTACTTC.

Only a few counts were recorded for this clonotype. The rearrangement joins TRBV5-1 to TRBJ2-5, with TRBD2 identical over 11 bases. The closer fit of TRBJ2-7 to the DNA end suggests the J call may be wrong. This CDR3 has 17 residues. CDR1 and CDR2 (germline): SGHRS, YFSETQ. CDR3 DNA sequence: TGCGCCAGCAGCTCCCCACTAGCGGGGGCTCTCACCTACGAGCAGTACTTC. Its translation is CASSSPLAGALTYEQYF.

The chain joins TRBV10-3 to TRBJ1-5, with D possibly TRBD1 on 5 matching bases. V lost 11 bases and J 4 bases, leaving 18 bases between the germline ends. There are 14 residues in the CDR3. Germline lookup yields CDR1 ENHRY and CDR2 SYGVKD. The DNA of the CDR3 is TGTGCCGCCTCCCGCGAACAGGAGAATCAGCCCCAGCATTTT. Protein product: CAASREQENQPQHF.

V and J are TRBV14 and TRBJ2-5; maybe TRBD1 (5 bases). The better agreement between TRBJ2-7 and the DNA end casts doubt on the J call. Germline V lookup: CDR1 SGHDN, CDR2 FVKESK. CDR3 size: 15 residues. DNA for the CDR3: TGTGCCAGCAGCCAAGCCAGGACATCCATCTACGAGCAGTACTTC. It yields the protein CASSQARTSIYEQYF.

A few counts support this clonotype. The chain carries TRBV7-9 and TRBJ2-7; the D gene is possibly TRBD1 (6 bases). V lost 4 bases and J 5 bases, leaving 15 bases between the germline ends. Germline CDR1 reads SEHNR; CDR2 reads FQNEAQ (reference sequence). The CDR3 is made up of 14 amino acids. The CDR3 reads CASSSRTALDEQYF. CDR3 DNA sequence: TGTGCCAGCAGCTCACGGACAGCCTTGGACGAGCAGTACTTC.

The chain has TRBV29-1 and TRBJ1-4; 9 bases agree with TRBD1. The germline V gene has CDR1 SQVTM and CDR2 ANQGSEA. V dropped 7 bases and J dropped 5; count of bases not matched to a gene: 11. The CDR3 length is 15 residues. This CDR3 reads CSGIDFGTGNEKLFF. The CDR3 DNA reads TGCAGCGGCATAGATTTCGGGACAGGGAATGAAAAACTGTTTTTT.

The chain recombines TRBV6-5 with TRBJ2-3; TRBD2 matches at 8 bases. CDR3 length: 16 residues. Germline lookup yields CDR1 MNHEY and CDR2 SVGAGI. J lost 2 bases, V lost 5 bases, and 9 bases had no gene match. Here the CDR3 reads CASSPWSSGATDTQYF. The CDR3 DNA reads TGTGCCAGCAGTCCCTGGAGTAGCGGGGCCACAGATACGCAGTATTTT.

This clonotype was seen a handful of times. The chain has TRBV7-9 and TRBJ1-1, with D unresolved. In germline, CDR1 is SEHNR, CDR2 FQNEAQ (reference sequence). The length of the CDR3 is 14 residues. Between the trimmed V and J ends, which lost 5 bases and 5 bases, there was a span of 15 bases. CDR3 protein: CASSRQGPGTEAFF. CDR3 nucleotides: TGTGCCAGCAGCCGACAAGGGCCGGGGACTGAAGCTTTCTTT. Drawing the rest from reference TRBV7-9 and TRBJ1-1, the complete variable domain is DTGVSQNPRHKITKRGQNVTFRCDPISEHNRLYWYRQTLGQGPEFLTYFQNEAQLEKSRLLSDRFSAERPKGSFSTLEIQRTEQGDSAMYLCASSRQGPGTEAFFGQGTRLTVV.

The CDR3 region is CASSLSGLTEQYF. Written as DNA, the CDR3 is TGTGCCAGCAGTTTGTCAGGGTTGACCGAGCAGTACTTC. The chain couples TRBV12-3 or TRBV12-4 to TRBJ2-7; maybe TRBD1 (5 bases). CDR3 size: 13 residues. The germline V and J ends were trimmed by 3 bases and 6 bases, with 12 bases remaining between them.

This chain joins TRBV12-3 or TRBV12-4 and TRBJ1-5; no firm D call. V lost 3 bases and J lost 3, with 12 bases in between. CDR3 size: 15 residues. The CDR3 DNA reads as TGTGCCAGCAGTTTGGGGTCAGGTCCCAATCAGCCCCAGCATTTT. It translates to CASSLGSGPNQPQHF.